This TCR beta chain was profiled in a study of post-analysis software for immune sequencing data. Study-wide results and limits: There were five or six TRBV segments more frequent in patients than controls, and TRBV5-6, TRBV5-1 and TRBV20-1 were among them.

This clonotype appeared a single time. Its antigen is still unknown. Each TCR beta cDNA library carried unique molecular identifiers. TCRdb reprocessed the PCR reads with MiXCR, giving one entry per CDR3 protein. The sample gives fewer than 550,000 distinct CDR3 sequences, 30% to 40% of which show up once; 6% is in the top ten. Germline trimming cut 5 bases from V and 0 bases from J; bases unmatched to any gene: 9. There are 17 residues in the CDR3. Germline CDR1 is SNHLY and CDR2 is FYNNEI. The sequenced material came from blood. This TCR came from a girl aged 2-17 years with multiple sclerosis. V is TRBV2 and J is TRBJ2-2; TRBD2 agrees at 7 bases. CDR3 in amino acids: CASSTSGARANTGELFF. CDR3 nucleotides: TGTGCCAGCAGTACCAGCGGGGCCCGCGCGAACACCGGGGAGCTGTTTTTT.